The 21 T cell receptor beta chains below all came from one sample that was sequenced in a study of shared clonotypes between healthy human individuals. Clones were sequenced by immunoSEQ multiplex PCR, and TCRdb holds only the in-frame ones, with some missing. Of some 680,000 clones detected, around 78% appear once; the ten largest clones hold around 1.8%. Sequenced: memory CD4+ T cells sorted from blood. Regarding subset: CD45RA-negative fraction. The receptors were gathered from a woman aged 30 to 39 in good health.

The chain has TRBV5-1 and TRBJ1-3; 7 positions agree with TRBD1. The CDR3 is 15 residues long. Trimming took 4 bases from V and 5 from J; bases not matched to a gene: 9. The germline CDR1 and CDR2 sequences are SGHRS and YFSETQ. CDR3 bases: TGCGCCAGCAGCGGGACCGGGACAGCGCGAAACACCATATATTTT. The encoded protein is CASSGTGTARNTIYF.

The CDR3 sequence is CSVKQGAAYEQYF. CDR3 coding DNA: TGCAGCGTAAAGCAGGGGGCCGCCTACGAGCAGTACTTC. This sequence joins TRBV29-1 and TRBJ2-7; 8 bases agree with TRBD1. The V and J ends lost 6 bases and 2 bases, in that order; junction bases with no gene match: 6. In germline, CDR1 is SQVTM, CDR2 ANQGSEA. There are 13 residues in the CDR3.

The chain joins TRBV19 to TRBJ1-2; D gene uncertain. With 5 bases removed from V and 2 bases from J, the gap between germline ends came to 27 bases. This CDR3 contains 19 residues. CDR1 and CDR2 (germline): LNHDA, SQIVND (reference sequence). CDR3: CASSAPTRMLPRVNYGYTF. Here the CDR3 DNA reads TGTGCCAGTAGTGCCCCCACACGGATGTTACCCAGAGTCAACTATGGCTACACCTTC.

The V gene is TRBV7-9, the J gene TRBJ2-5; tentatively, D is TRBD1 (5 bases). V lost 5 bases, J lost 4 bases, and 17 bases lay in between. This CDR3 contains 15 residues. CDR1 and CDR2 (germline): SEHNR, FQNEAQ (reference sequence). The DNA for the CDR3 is TGTGCCAGCAGCCCTAGGACATTTCGGGCAGAGACCCAGTACTTC. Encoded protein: CASSPRTFRAETQYF.

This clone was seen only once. CDR3 sequence reads: CASSELGGRADQPQHF. CDR3 bases: TGCGCCAGCAGTGAGTTAGGAGGTAGGGCGGATCAGCCCCAGCATTTT. This chain joins TRBV10-2 and TRBJ1-5; D is ambiguous. The CDR3 runs to 16 residues. The germline gives CDR1 WSHSY, CDR2 SAAADI. The V gene lost 1 base and the J gene lost 5 bases, with 15 bases spanning the gap.

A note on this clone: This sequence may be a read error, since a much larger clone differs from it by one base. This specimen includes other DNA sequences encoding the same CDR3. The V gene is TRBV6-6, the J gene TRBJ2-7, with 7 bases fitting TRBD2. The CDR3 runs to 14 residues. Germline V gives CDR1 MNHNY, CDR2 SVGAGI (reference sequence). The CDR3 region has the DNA TGTGCCAGCAGCCCCTCTGGCGGGAGAAACGAACAGTACTTC. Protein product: CASSPSGGRNEQYF.

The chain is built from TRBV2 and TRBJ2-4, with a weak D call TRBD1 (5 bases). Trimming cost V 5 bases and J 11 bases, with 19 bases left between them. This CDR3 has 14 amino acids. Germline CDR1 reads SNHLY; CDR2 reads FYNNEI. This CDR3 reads CASSLGDVSSFQYF. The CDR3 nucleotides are TGTGCCAGCAGTCTAGGGGATGTTTCTAGTTTTCAGTACTTC.

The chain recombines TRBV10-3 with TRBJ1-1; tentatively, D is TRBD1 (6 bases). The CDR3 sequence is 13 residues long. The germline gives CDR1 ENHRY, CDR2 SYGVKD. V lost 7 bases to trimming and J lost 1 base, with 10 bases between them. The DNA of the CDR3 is TGTGCCATCACCAAGACAGGGAACACTGAAGCTTTCTTT. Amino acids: CAITKTGNTEAFF.

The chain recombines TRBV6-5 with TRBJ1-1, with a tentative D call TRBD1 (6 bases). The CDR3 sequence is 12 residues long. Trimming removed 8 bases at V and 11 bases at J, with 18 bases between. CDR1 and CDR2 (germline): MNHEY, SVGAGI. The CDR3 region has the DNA TGTGCCAGCCGGGACACCAATCTTCGGGCTTTCTTT. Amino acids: CASRDTNLRAFF.

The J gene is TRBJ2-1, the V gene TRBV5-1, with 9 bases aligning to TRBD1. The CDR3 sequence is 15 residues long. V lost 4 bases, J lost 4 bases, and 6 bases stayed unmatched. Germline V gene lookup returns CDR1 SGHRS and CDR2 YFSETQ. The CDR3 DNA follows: TGCGCCAGCAGCCACCGACAGGGGGGGTACAATGAGCAGTTCTTC. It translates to CASSHRQGGYNEQFF.

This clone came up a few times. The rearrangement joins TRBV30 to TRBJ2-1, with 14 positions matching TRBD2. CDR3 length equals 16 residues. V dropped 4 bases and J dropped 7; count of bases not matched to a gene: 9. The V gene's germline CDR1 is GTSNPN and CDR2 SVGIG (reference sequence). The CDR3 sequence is CAWTRGLAGAVNEQFF. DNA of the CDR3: TGTGCCTGGACGCGGGGACTAGCGGGAGCTGTAAATGAGCAGTTCTTC.

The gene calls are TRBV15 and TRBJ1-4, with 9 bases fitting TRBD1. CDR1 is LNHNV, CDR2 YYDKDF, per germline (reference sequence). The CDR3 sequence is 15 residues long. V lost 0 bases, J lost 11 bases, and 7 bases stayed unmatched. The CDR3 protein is CATSRDQGTGKKLFF. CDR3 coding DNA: TGTGCCACCAGCAGAGATCAGGGGACAGGGAAGAAACTGTTTTTT.

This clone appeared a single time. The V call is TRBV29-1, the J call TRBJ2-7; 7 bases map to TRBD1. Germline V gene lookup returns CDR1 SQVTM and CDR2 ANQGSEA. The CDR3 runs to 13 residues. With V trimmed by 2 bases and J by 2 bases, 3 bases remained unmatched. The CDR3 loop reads CSVERQGAYEQYF. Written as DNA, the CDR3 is TGCAGCGTTGAACGGCAGGGGGCCTACGAGCAGTACTTC.

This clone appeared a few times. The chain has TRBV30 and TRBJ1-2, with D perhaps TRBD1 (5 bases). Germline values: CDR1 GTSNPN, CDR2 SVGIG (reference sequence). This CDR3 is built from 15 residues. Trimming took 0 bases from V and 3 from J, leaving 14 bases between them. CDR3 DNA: TGTGCCTGGAGTGTAGGGGTCGGGACGTACTATGGCTACACCTTC. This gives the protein CAWSVGVGTYYGYTF.

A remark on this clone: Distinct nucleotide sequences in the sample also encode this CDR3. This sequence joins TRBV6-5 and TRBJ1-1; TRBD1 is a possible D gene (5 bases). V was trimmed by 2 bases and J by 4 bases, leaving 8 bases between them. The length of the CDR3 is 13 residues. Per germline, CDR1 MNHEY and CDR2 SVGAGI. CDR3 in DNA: TGTGCCAGCAGTTACCAGGGAGGCACTGAAGCTTTCTTT. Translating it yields CASSYQGGTEAFF.

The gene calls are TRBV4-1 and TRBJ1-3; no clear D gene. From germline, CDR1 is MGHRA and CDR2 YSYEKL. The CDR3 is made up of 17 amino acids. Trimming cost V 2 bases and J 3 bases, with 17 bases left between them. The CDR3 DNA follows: TGCGCCAGCAGCCAACCCCATCCGATCCTTGGTGGAAACACCATATATTTT. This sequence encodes CASSQPHPILGGNTIYF.

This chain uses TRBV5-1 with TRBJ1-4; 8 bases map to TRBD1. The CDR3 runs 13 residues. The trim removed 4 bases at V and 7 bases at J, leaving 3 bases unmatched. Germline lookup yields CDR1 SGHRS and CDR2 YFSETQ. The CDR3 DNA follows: TGCGCCAGCAGCCAGGGGGCGGGTGAAAAACTGTTTTTT. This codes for CASSQGAGEKLFF.

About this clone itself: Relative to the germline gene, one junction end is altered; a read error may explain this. The CDR3 region has the DNA TGTGCCATCAGTGCGGCTAGCGGTAACTACCATGAGCAGTTCTTC. It specifies CAISAASGNYHEQFF. V is TRBV10-3 and J is TRBJ2-1, with 7 bases aligning to TRBD2. The CDR3 has 15 residues. Germline assignment: CDR1 ENHRY and CDR2 SYGVKD.

CDR3 protein: CASSGGSWGNEQFF. The CDR3, as DNA: TGTGCCAGCAGTGGGGGTTCTTGGGGCAATGAGCAGTTCTTC. The gene calls are TRBV2 and TRBJ2-1; no reliable D call. The CDR3 consists of 14 residues. The V and J ends lost 4 bases and 6 bases respectively, with 13 bases between them. Germline V lookup: CDR1 SNHLY, CDR2 FYNNEI.

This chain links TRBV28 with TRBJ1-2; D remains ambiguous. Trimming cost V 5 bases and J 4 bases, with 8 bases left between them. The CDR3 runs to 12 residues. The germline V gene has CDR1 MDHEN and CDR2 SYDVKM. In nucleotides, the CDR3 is TGTGCCAGCAGTACCTACACCTATGGCTACACCTTC. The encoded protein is CASSTYTYGYTF.

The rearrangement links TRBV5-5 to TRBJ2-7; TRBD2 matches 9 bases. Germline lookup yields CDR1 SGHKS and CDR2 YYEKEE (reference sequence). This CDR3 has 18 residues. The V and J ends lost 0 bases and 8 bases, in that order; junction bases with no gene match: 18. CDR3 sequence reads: CASSLGQATGGRARKQYF. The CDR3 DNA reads TGTGCCAGCAGCTTGGGCCAGGCGACGGGCGGGAGGGCCAGGAAGCAGTACTTC.